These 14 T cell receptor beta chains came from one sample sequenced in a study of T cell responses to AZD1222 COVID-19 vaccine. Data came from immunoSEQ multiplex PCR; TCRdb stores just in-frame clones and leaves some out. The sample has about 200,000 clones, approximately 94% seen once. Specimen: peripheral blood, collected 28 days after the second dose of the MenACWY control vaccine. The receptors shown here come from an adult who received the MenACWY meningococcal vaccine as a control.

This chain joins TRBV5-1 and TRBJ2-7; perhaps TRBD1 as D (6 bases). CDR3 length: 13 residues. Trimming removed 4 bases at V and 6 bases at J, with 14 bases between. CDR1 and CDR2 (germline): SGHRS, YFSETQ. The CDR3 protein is CASSTDSRFEQYF. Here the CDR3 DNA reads TGCGCCAGCAGCACGGACAGCAGATTCGAGCAGTACTTC.

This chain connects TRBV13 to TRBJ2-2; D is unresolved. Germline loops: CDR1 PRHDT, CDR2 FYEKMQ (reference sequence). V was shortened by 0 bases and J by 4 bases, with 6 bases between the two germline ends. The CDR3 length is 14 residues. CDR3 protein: CASSLGWSTGELFF. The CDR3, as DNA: TGTGCCAGCAGCTTAGGGTGGTCCACCGGGGAGCTGTTTTTT.

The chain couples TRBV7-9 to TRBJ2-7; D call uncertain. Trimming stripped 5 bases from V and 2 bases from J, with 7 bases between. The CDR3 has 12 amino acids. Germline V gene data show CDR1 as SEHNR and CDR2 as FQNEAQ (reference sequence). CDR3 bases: TGTGCCAGCAGCCAAAAGCCCTACGAGCAGTACTTC. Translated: CASSQKPYEQYF.

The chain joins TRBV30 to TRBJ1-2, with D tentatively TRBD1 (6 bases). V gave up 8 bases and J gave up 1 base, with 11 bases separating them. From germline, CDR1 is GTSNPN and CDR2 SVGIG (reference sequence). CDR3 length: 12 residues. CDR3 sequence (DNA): TGTGCCCGAAGGACAGATAACTATGGCTACACCTTC. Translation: CARRTDNYGYTF.

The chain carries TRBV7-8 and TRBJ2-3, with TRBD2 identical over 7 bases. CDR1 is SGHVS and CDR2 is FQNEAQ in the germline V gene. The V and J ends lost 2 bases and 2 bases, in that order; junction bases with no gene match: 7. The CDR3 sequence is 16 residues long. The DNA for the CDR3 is TGTGCCAGCAGCTTATTTCCTAGCGGTTACACAGATACGCAGTATTTT. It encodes CASSLFPSGYTDTQYF.

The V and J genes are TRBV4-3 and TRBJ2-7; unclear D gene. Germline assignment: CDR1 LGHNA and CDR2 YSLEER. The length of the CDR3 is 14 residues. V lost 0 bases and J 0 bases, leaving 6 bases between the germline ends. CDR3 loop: CASSQEPYSYEQYF. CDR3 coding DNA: TGCGCCAGCAGCCAAGAGCCGTACTCCTACGAGCAGTACTTC.

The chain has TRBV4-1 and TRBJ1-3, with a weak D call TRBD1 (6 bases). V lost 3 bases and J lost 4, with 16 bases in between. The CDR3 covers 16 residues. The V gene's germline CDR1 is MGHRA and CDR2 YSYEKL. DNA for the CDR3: TGCGCCAGCAGCCATCCCGGGACCGACAGGGGAAACACCATATATTTT. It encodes CASSHPGTDRGNTIYF.

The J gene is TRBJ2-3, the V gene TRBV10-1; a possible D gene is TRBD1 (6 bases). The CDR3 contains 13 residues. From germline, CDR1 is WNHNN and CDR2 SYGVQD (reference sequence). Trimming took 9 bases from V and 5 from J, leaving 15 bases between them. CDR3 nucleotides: TGCGCCAGGTGCCAGGGGCGCGGAGATACGCAGTATTTT. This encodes CARCQGRGDTQYF.

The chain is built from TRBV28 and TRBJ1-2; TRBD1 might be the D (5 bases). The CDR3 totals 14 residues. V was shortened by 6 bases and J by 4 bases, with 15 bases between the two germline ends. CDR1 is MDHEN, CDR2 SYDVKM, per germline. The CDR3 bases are TGTGCCAGCAGGCCCACCGGGGGGATCTATGGCTACACCTTC. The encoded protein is CASRPTGGIYGYTF.

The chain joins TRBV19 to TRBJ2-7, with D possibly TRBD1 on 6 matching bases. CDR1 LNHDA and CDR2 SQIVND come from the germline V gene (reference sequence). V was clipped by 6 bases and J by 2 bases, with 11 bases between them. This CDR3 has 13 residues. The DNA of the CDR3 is TGTGCCAGTAGCCTCCAGGGGACCTACGAGCAGTACTTC. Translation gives CASSLQGTYEQYF.

The CDR3 here is CASSAPRVGLSYEQYF. The CDR3 nucleotides are TGTGCCAGCAGTGCCCCTAGAGTGGGCCTCTCCTACGAGCAGTACTTC. The rearrangement uses TRBV6-6 and TRBJ2-7; D is ambiguous. CDR1 is MNHNY and CDR2 is SVGAGI in the germline V gene (reference sequence). The CDR3 is 16 residues long. The V gene lost 5 bases and the J gene lost 0 bases, with 17 bases spanning the gap.

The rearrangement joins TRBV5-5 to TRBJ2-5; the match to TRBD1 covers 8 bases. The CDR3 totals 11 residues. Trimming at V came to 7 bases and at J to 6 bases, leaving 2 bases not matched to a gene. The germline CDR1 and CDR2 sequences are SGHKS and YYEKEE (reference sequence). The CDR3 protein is CASDRGKTQYF. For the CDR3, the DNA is TGTGCCAGCGACAGGGGAAAGACCCAGTACTTC.

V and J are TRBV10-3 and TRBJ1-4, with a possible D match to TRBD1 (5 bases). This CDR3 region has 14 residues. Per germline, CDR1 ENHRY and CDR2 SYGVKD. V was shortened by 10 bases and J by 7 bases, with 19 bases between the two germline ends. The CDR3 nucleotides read TGTGCCAGCTTCCCCGGCCAGGGAGGTGAAAAACTGTTTTTT. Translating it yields CASFPGQGGEKLFF.

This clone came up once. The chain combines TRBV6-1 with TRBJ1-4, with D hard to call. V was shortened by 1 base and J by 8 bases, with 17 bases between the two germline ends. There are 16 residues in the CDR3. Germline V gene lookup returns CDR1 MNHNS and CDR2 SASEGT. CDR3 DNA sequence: TGTGCCAGCAGTGAAGTCCGGGATCTACTGTGGGAAAAACTGTTTTTT. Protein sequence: CASSEVRDLLWEKLFF.